This TCR beta chain emerged from a study of CD8 T cells in ankylosing spondylitis. Each CDR3 protein gets one entry after TCRdb re-called the 5' RACE reads with MiXCR. Of 250,000 to 300,000 distinct CDR3 sequences in the sample, around 18% were seen once. The sequencing sample was made of blood, either unsorted or a sorted T cell fraction (not recorded which). The source of this sequence is a male donor with ankylosing spondylitis or in good health (not recorded which).

CDR3 protein: CASSQGRGAGNTIYF. The DNA for the CDR3 is TGTGCCAGCAGCCAGGGGAGAGGGGCTGGAAACACCATATATTTT. The rearrangement uses TRBV3-1 and TRBJ1-3, with TRBD1 as a possible D gene (5 bases). V dropped 3 bases and J dropped 2 bases, with 11 bases sitting between them. The CDR3 contains 15 residues. Germline loops: CDR1 LGHDT, CDR2 YNNKEL (reference sequence).